This T cell receptor beta chain was found in a study of blood T cell repertoires in COVID-19. Study summary: Sources were T cells, B-cell-depleted T cells, or PBMCs; the material itself was cDNA or gDNA.

Per the authors' pipeline: Cell counts per sample came from amplifying reference gene primers. The protocol was immunoSEQ multiplex PCR, while the TCRdb copy is restricted to in-frame clones and leaves out a portion. The D gene and trimming were derived from the DNA, and the V and J assignments and clone size from that table. This sample has over 350,000 clones; 75% to 90% occur once, and the top ten carry approximately 4.3%. J gave up 3 bases and V 4 bases, and 6 bases lay outside the gene matches. The CDR3 is made up of 15 amino acids. CDR1 and CDR2 (germline): SGHVS, FNYEAQ. The sequence came from a woman between 25 and 40 years old with acute or convalescent COVID-19. The V and J genes are TRBV7-6 and TRBJ2-3; 8 bases fit TRBD1. Material for sequencing was peripheral blood. The CDR3 reads CASSSRTGWTDTQYF. Written as DNA, the CDR3 is TGTGCCAGCAGCTCCAGGACAGGGTGGACAGATACGCAGTATTTT.